The 3 T cell receptor beta chains given below trace back to one sample, sequenced in a study of T cells in Graves' hyperthyroidism and ophthalmopathy. RNA transcripts yielded amplified TCR beta CDR3 regions. During a first-round RT-PCR of the TCR CDR3, the HTBI primer set was used. TCRdb reprocessed the multiplex PCR reads via MiXCR and lists one record per CDR3 protein. The data contain some 370,000 distinct CDR3 sequences, over 12% of them singletons. The source material was blood. These TCRs come from a man aged 45 to 65 with Graves' ophthalmopathy.

This clonotype came up a few times. The rearrangement uses TRBV24-1 and TRBJ2-1, with 9 nucleotides matching TRBD2. V dropped 2 bases and J dropped 1; count of bases not matched to a gene: 5. The CDR3 has 17 residues. Germline V gene lookup returns CDR1 KGHDR and CDR2 SFDVKD. The CDR3 protein is CATSDSLAGVSYNEQFF. CDR3 DNA: TGTGCCACCAGTGATTCATTAGCGGGAGTATCCTACAATGAGCAGTTCTTC.

A word on this clonotype: The junction departs from germline at one end; a sequencing error may be responsible. The chain combines TRBV11-2 with TRBJ2-7; 12 bases fit TRBD2. CDR3 size: 15 residues. Germline CDR1 and CDR2: SGHAT and FQNNGV. The CDR3 spells CASSIELAGGYEQYF. For the CDR3, the DNA is TGTGCCAGCAGCATAGAGCTAGCGGGAGGGTACGAGCAGTACTTC.

This clonotype was counted between two and nine times. This chain joins TRBV19 and TRBJ2-7; D tentatively fits TRBD1 or TRBD2 (5 bases each). CDR3 size: 13 residues. V dropped 10 bases and J dropped 4 bases, with 17 bases sitting between them. The germline V gene has CDR1 LNHDA and CDR2 SQIVND (reference sequence). The CDR3 protein is CATMGRSFYEQYF. The CDR3 bases are TGTGCCACTATGGGACGAAGCTTTTACGAGCAGTACTTC.